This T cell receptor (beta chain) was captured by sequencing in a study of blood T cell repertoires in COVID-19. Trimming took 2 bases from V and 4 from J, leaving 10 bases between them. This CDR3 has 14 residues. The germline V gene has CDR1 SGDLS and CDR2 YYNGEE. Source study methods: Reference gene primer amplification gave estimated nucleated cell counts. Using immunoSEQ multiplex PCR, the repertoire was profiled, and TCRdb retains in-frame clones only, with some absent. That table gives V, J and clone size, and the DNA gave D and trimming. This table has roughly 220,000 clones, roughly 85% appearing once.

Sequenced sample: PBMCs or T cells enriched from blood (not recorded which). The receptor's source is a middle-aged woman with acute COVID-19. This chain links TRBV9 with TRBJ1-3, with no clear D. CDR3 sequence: CASSVADIGNTIYF. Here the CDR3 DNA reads TGTGCCAGCAGCGTGGCCGACATCGGAAACACCATATATTTT. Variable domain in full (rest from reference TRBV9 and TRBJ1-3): DSGVTQTPKHLITATGQRVTLRCSPRSGDLSVYWYQQSLDQGLQFLIQYYNGEERAKGNILERFSAQQFPDLHSELNLSSLELGDSALYFCASSVADIGNTIYFGEGSWLTVV.